This is a list of T cell receptor beta chains from one sample in a study of blood T cell repertoires in COVID-19. Measured with immunoSEQ multiplex PCR; TCRdb has only the in-frame clones, and not every one. Counted here are about 74,000 clones, 80% to 95% occurring once; the ten biggest clones make up 4.8%. The source material was peripheral blood. Source of these receptors: a woman aged 60-70 years with active COVID-19. Both conserved end residues are part of each CDR3. Fields, in order: J gene, clone size, D gene, V gene, CDR3 DNA, CDR3 protein. The D gene is left open where the match is weak. Where a row states a size, it is once, few, many or the class of an expanded clone; other rows omit it.

j_call: TRBJ1-3; clone_size: few; d_call: TRBD1; v_call: TRBV14; cdr3_nt: TGTGCCAGCAGCCCACGACAGGGGCGCTCTGGAAACACCATATATTTT; cdr3_aa: CASSPRQGRSGNTIYF
j_call: TRBJ1-2; clone_size: NA; d_call: TRBD1; v_call: TRBV28; cdr3_nt: TGTGCCAGCAGTTTGACAGGGGGCCCTCAAAACTATGGCTACACCTTC; cdr3_aa: CASSLTGGPQNYGYTF
j_call: TRBJ2-1; clone_size: NA; d_call: TRBD1; v_call: TRBV6-2/TRBV6-3; cdr3_nt: TGTGCCAGCAGTTACTTGACAGGGGGGAATGAGCAGTTCTTC; cdr3_aa: CASSYLTGGNEQFF
j_call: TRBJ2-7; clone_size: NA; d_call: TRBD2; v_call: TRBV28; cdr3_nt: TGTGCCAGCAGTTCCGGGACTAGCGGTGGTGTGCAGTACTTC; cdr3_aa: CASSSGTSGGVQYF
j_call: TRBJ1-5; clone_size: NA; d_call: NA; v_call: TRBV19; cdr3_nt: TGTGCCAGTAGTATTTTCGGTAGGGGTTTGGGCAATCAGCCCCAGCATTTT; cdr3_aa: CASSIFGRGLGNQPQHF
j_call: TRBJ2-3; clone_size: NA; d_call: NA; v_call: TRBV7-2; cdr3_nt: TGTGCCAGCAGCTTATGGGGTACGGGGACAGATACGCAGTATTTT; cdr3_aa: CASSLWGTGTDTQYF
j_call: TRBJ1-4; clone_size: NA; d_call: NA; v_call: TRBV5-6; cdr3_nt: TGTGCCAGCAGCTCGCTTCAGGGCCACGATGAAAAACTGTTTTTT; cdr3_aa: CASSSLQGHDEKLFF
j_call: TRBJ2-1; clone_size: NA; d_call: NA; v_call: TRBV5-1; cdr3_nt: TGCGCCAGCTCGGACTTCCACGGTAATGAGCAGTTCTTC; cdr3_aa: CASSDFHGNEQFF
j_call: TRBJ2-5; clone_size: NA; d_call: NA; v_call: TRBV3-1/TRBV3-2; cdr3_nt: TGTGCCAGCAGCCAAGGAGGGTCGGGAGTAGGTTGGGAGACCCAGTACTTC; cdr3_aa: CASSQGGSGVGWETQYF
j_call: TRBJ2-1; clone_size: NA; d_call: TRBD2; v_call: TRBV4-2; cdr3_nt: TGTGCCAGCAGCCAAGCTCCCTGGGGGGGAATGAATGAGCAGTTCTTC; cdr3_aa: CASSQAPWGGMNEQFF
j_call: TRBJ2-7; clone_size: few; d_call: NA; v_call: TRBV10-1; cdr3_nt: TGCGCCAGCAGTTCCCCGGTATTCCCCTACGAGCAGTACTTC; cdr3_aa: CASSSPVFPYEQYF
j_call: TRBJ1-6; clone_size: NA; d_call: TRBD1; v_call: TRBV28; cdr3_nt: TGTGCCAGCAGTGATCGGACAGGGTCAGGGTCACCCCTCCACTTT; cdr3_aa: CASSDRTGSGSPLHF
j_call: TRBJ2-2; clone_size: few; d_call: TRBD2; v_call: TRBV19; cdr3_nt: TGTGCCAGTAGTATATCGTGGGACCTAGCGGGAGGAACCGGGGAGCTGTTTTTT; cdr3_aa: CASSISWDLAGGTGELFF
j_call: TRBJ2-1; clone_size: NA; d_call: TRBD2; v_call: TRBV28; cdr3_nt: TGTGCCAGCAGCCCTAATCGCGGGGGCAATGAGCAGTTCTTC; cdr3_aa: CASSPNRGGNEQFF
j_call: TRBJ2-3; clone_size: NA; d_call: TRBD2; v_call: TRBV25-1; cdr3_nt: TGTGCCAGCAGTCCTACTACCGGGAGGGCAGCAGATACGCAGTATTTT; cdr3_aa: CASSPTTGRAADTQYF
j_call: TRBJ2-5; clone_size: NA; d_call: NA; v_call: TRBV12-3/TRBV12-4; cdr3_nt: TGTGCCAGCAGCCGGAGAGAAGAGACCCAGTACTTC; cdr3_aa: CASSRREETQYF